This entry features one T cell receptor beta chain sequence. Profiled with immunoSEQ multiplex PCR; TCRdb holds only in-frame clones, not every one. The sample yields fewer than 90,000 clones, about 88% seen once. Sampling times: baseline, cycle 4 day 1, cycle 7 day 1. V was trimmed by 5 bases and J by 11 bases, leaving 21 bases between them. CDR3 length equals 14 residues. Germline-derived CDR1 and CDR2 are SGHVS and FQNEAQ. The sample originates from a study of OX40 agonist ivuxolimab in advanced cancers. This sequence originates from an adult with an advanced solid tumor such as melanoma, head and neck, liver or kidney cancer. This chain connects TRBV7-8 to TRBJ1-1, with no clear D. This sample comprised CD4+ or CD8+ T cells sorted from blood, obtained in a trial of the OX40 agonist ivuxolimab. The CDR3 sequence: CASSLTDSYRWAFF. DNA for the CDR3: TGTGCCAGCAGCCTAACGGACTCCTATCGGTGGGCTTTCTTT.